These 6 T cell receptor beta chains share one sample of origin, sequenced in a study of radiation and T cells in renal cell carcinoma. The sample's time point: blood 2 weeks post-SBRT. Described treatment: 15 Gy SBRT to primary tumor, nephrectomy 4 weeks later. Clones were sequenced by immunoSEQ multiplex PCR, and TCRdb holds only the in-frame ones, with some missing. Counted here are 100,000 to 150,000 clones, 88% occurring once; the ten biggest clones make up 5% to 6%. The sequencing used blood, collected from a patient whose treatment included radiotherapy and nephrectomy. The receptor set was obtained from a woman between 65 and 79 years old with renal cell carcinoma.

This clone has just one count. The chain is built from TRBV29-1 and TRBJ1-3; D remains ambiguous. Trimming took off 6 bases at V and 0 bases at J, with 15 bases between the two ends. Germline V gives CDR1 SQVTM, CDR2 ANQGSEA. CDR3 length: 15 amino acids. CDR3 loop: CSVDRRRTSGNTIYF. Here the CDR3 DNA reads TGCAGCGTCGACCGGAGGAGGACCTCTGGAAACACCATATATTTT.

The V and J genes are TRBV28 and TRBJ1-1, with TRBD1 as a possible D gene (6 bases). CDR1 and CDR2 (germline): MDHEN, SYDVKM. This CDR3 spans 15 amino acids. Trimming stripped 5 bases from V and 1 base from J, with 14 bases between. CDR3 loop: CASSPQGTANTEAFF. CDR3 in DNA: TGTGCCAGCAGTCCGCAGGGGACGGCGAACACTGAAGCTTTCTTT.

This clone was counted once. The V gene is TRBV5-1, the J gene TRBJ2-1; the D gene is possibly TRBD2 (5 bases). Germline V gene data show CDR1 as SGHRS and CDR2 as YFSETQ. Trimming shortened V by 4 bases and J by 5 bases, and 22 bases separated the two germline ends. CDR3 length: 17 amino acids. The CDR3: CASSSWTHRTLNNEQFF. The DNA of the CDR3 is TGCGCCAGCAGCAGTTGGACCCATAGGACTCTCAACAATGAGCAGTTCTTC. Drawing the rest from reference TRBV5-1 and TRBJ2-1, the complete variable domain is KAGVTQTPRYLIKTRGQQVTLSCSPISGHRSVSWYQQTPGQGLQFLFEYFSETQRNKGNFPGRFSGRQFSNSRSEMNVSTLELGDSALYLCASSSWTHRTLNNEQFFGPGTRLTVL.

This chain connects TRBV7-9 to TRBJ2-1, with D perhaps matching TRBD2 (7 bases). Trimming pared 5 bases from V and 1 base from J, leaving 18 bases between. CDR1 and CDR2 from the germline V gene are SEHNR and FQNEAQ (reference sequence). The CDR3 runs to 17 residues. The CDR3 sequence is CASSPWEGVSSYNEQFF. CDR3 bases: TGTGCCAGCAGCCCCTGGGAGGGGGTATCATCCTACAATGAGCAGTTCTTC.

The genes are TRBV6-6 and TRBJ1-4; D not resolved. In germline, CDR1 is MNHNY, CDR2 SVGAGI (reference sequence). V lost 5 bases and J 2 bases, leaving 12 bases between the germline ends. The CDR3 totals 15 residues. This chain's CDR3 is CASSRMQATNEKLFF. In DNA form, the CDR3 reads TGTGCCAGCAGTAGGATGCAAGCCACTAATGAAAAACTGTTTTTT.

This chain joins TRBV5-1 and TRBJ2-5; TRBD1 matches 8 bases. With 6 bases clipped from V and 5 bases from J, the junction kept 6 bases outside the gene matches. From germline, CDR1 is SGHRS and CDR2 YFSETQ. There are 13 residues in the CDR3. Here the CDR3 DNA reads TGCGCCAGCACACGACAGGGGTTGGAGACCCAGTACTTC. It specifies CASTRQGLETQYF. The variable domain in full, with the rest retrieved from reference TRBV5-1 and TRBJ2-5, is KAGVTQTPRYLIKTRGQQVTLSCSPISGHRSVSWYQQTPGQGLQFLFEYFSETQRNKGNFPGRFSGRQFSNSRSEMNVSTLELGDSALYLCASTRQGLETQYFGPGTRLLVL.